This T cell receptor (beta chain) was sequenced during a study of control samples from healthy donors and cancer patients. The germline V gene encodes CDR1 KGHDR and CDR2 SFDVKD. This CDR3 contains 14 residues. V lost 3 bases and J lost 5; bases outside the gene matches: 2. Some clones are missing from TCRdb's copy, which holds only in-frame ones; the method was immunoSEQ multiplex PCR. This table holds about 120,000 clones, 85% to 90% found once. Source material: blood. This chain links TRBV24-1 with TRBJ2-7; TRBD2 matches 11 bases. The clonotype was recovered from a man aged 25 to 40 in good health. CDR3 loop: CATSDELAGDEQYF. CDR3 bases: TGTGCCACCAGTGATGAACTAGCGGGGGACGAGCAGTACTTC.